Below are 2 T cell receptor beta chains sequenced from a single sample in a study of CD8 T cells in ankylosing spondylitis. TCRdb ran MiXCR on the 5' RACE reads and lists one entry per CDR3 protein. The sample yields hundreds of thousands of distinct CDR3 sequences, around 19% seen once. The sequencing input was blood, either unsorted or a sorted T cell fraction (not recorded which). The receptors were sampled from a male donor with ankylosing spondylitis or in good health (not recorded which).

V usage is TRBV12-3 or TRBV12-4 and J usage is TRBJ1-2; D is ambiguous. V lost 3 bases and J 7 bases, leaving 9 bases between the germline ends. The CDR3 spans 12 residues. The DNA of the CDR3 is TGTGCCAGCAGTTTGAGTCTCGGTGGCTACACCTTC. As protein: CASSLSLGGYTF.

This clonotype was detected a few times. The V call is TRBV11-2, the J call TRBJ2-7, with 7 bases identical to TRBD2. The ends lost 1 base at V and 7 bases at J; junction bases unmatched: 4. This CDR3 is built from 13 residues. Looked up from germline, CDR1 is SGHAT and CDR2 is FQNNGV. The CDR3 here is CASSLAGGQEQYV. CDR3 coding DNA: TGTGCCAGCAGCTTAGCGGGAGGTCAGGAGCAGTACGTC.